This T cell receptor (beta chain) was recorded in a study of blood T cell repertoires in COVID-19 (dated by TCRdb to the early 2020s). Notes on the research overall: Collaborator samples came from the United States, Italy and Spain and covered acute and convalescent phases of COVID-19. The prospective study material was composed of cDNA or gDNA derived from T cells, B-cell-depleted T cells, or PBMCs. Subjects who had been exposed to COVID-19, were actively infected with it, or had recovered from it provided the deeply sampled blood TCRbeta repertoires that made up the dataset. A freely available public database, intended as a resource for researchers studying the immune response to SARS-CoV-2, is where the repertoires were released. Samples were obtained from the ongoing ImmuneRACE study (first 160 participants) and from about 1,300 subjects provided by 6 global collaborators. A de-identified subject ID, COVID-19 status, age in years and sex were almost always included in the sample metadata. Where HLA class I and class II types were available, the types were taken from metadata supplied by the sample provider, not from assay-based typing.

The collaborating institutions used their own protocols to collect whole blood in K2EDTA tubes. For TCRbeta analysis, collaborator samples were shipped as frozen whole blood, as isolated PBMCs, or as DNA extracted from either sample type. Summary of the overall study and its limitations: The quantity of clinical and demographic metadata differed by source and by participant and was supplied without curation.

Trimming at the junction amounts to 0 bases on V and 4 bases on J, and the germline ends lie 10 bases apart. From a lookup of the germline V gene (reference sequence), CDR1 and CDR2 are LNHNV and YYDKDF. The CDR3, cysteine through phenylalanine, is 15 amino acids long. Only the CDR3 region is kept as DNA, spanning 45 bases read in frame from base 1. About this clone itself: It has no known antigen specificity. No much larger clonotype is one base removed from it; base qualities were not supplied.

TCRbeta CDR3 regions were amplified from genomic DNA by means of the immunoSEQ Assay, a bias-controlled multiplex PCR. Regarding the original processing steps: The number of nucleated cells in each sample was estimated by amplification of reference gene primers within the assay. To quantify the absolute abundance of each unique TCRbeta CDR3 rearrangement, sequence reads were collapsed and filtered. For each sample, productive Simpson clonality was calculated as the square root of Simpson's diversity index over productive rearrangements. In its TCRdb copy, this immuneACCESS table keeps in-frame sequences only and misses some clones. Where compared with another copy, unresolved V genes explain less than half of these, and the others have no known cause. V, J and clone size are those of that table, while D and trimming were read from the DNA. The sample table records a few hundred thousand clones; around 88% of these occur just once. The ten largest clones take up roughly 12% of the sample.

The sequenced sample consisted of peripheral blood. The origin of this receptor is a man of 80 years or more with acute or convalescent COVID-19. The chain uses TRBV15 and TRBJ1-5, with no D gene named confidently. The nucleotides read TGTGCCACCAGCAGAGATAAGGAGTATAATCAGCCCCAGCATTTT. Its product reads: CATSRDKEYNQPQHF.